This T cell receptor delta chain originates from a study of gamma-delta T cells after stem cell transplantation listed by TCRdb under 2016. The sample holds a few counts of this clone. What this receptor recognizes is not known. TCRdb's listed protein matches a much larger clone and diverges from this DNA's translation at residue 14, likely through a read error; the protein shown comes from the DNA. The protocol used for the library was RT-PCR. The sample was run on an Illumina MiSeq. TCRdb reanalyzed the public reads with the CATT caller, and identical DNA sequences were merged afterwards. This sample lists some 1,300 delta-chain clones; about a tenth were detected once. The top ten clonotypes cover around 60% of the sample. Spanning cysteine to phenylalanine, the CDR3 consists of 18 amino acids. Only CDR3 DNA is held: 54 bases, read in frame from base 1. According to the germline V gene, CDR1 reads GEAIGNYY and CDR2 reads EKD.

The sequence was obtained from a human donor. It is not recorded whose cells these are; they may come from a transplant donor. This chain is built from TRDV2 and TRDJ1; a stretch of 7 junction bases matches TRDD3. Sequenced sample: gamma-delta T cells. DNA sequence: TGTGCCTGTGACACCATTACTGGGGATCCAGGTGACACCAATAAACTCATCTTT. It encodes CACDTITGDPGDTNKLIF.